Listed below are T cell receptor beta chains from one sample, sequenced in a study of cytomegalovirus exposure and HLA in healthy donors. Using immunoSEQ multiplex PCR, the repertoire was profiled, and TCRdb retains in-frame clones only, with some absent. The sample lists 200,000 or so clones; roughly 84% were seen once. Input material: PBMCs. Receptors were obtained from a woman aged 18-30 years in good health and CMV-seropositive. The CDR3 runs from the conserved cysteine through the conserved F or W. Each record gives: CDR3 protein, CDR3 length, V gene, J gene.

CASSTQGLSKELFF	14	TRBV19	TRBJ1-4
CAISGSGFSTDTQYF	15	TRBV10-3	TRBJ2-3
CASSVVSGNADTQYF	15	TRBV9	TRBJ2-3
CASSYGGRGGDEAFF	15	TRBV6-5	TRBJ1-1
CASSLGTRLGYEQYF	15	TRBV5-1	TRBJ2-7
CASTLFPGQGGSGANVLTF	19	TRBV28	TRBJ2-6
CAWSGIGSSYNEQFF	15	TRBV30	TRBJ2-1
CASSPWEGGEAFF	13	TRBV19	TRBJ1-1
CASSLVRVNTEAFF	14	TRBV7-8	TRBJ1-1
CASSDGTDSTYEQYF	15	TRBV6-1	TRBJ2-7
CASSPGLAGGPVGETQYF	18	TRBV5-6	TRBJ2-5
CASSPWGIGSETQYF	15	TRBV6-5	TRBJ2-5
CASSPGGGAYEQYF	14	TRBV11-3	TRBJ2-7
CSSTRAGGGNEQFF	14	TRBV29-1	TRBJ2-1
CASSLWGEAGTEAFF	15	TRBV28	TRBJ1-1
CASSTGQGKNEKLFF	15	TRBV19	TRBJ1-4
CASELAGEEETQYF	14	TRBV12-5	TRBJ2-5
CASSYFRGWLGYTF	14	TRBV28	TRBJ1-2
CASRVGGGAEAFF	13	TRBV27	TRBJ1-1
CASSEPALTGYTEAFF	16	TRBV25-1	TRBJ1-1
CASSLLGTGDYEQYF	15	TRBV6-1	TRBJ2-7
CASSLSSLRYEQYF	14	TRBV27	TRBJ2-7
CASSLGQGSYNEQFF	15	TRBV7-7	TRBJ2-1
CATSRGTGGIYNEQFF	16	TRBV15	TRBJ2-1
CASSAGTTYNEQFF	14	TRBV11-3	TRBJ2-1
CASSWNGGNEQFF	13	TRBV27	TRBJ2-1
CASSEGLRELDTIYF	15	TRBV9	TRBJ1-3
CAIKDRGSPLENTGELFF	18	TRBV2	TRBJ2-2
CASSGTGDGVTDTQYF	16	TRBV9	TRBJ2-3
CASIISGAAYEQYF	14	TRBV28	TRBJ2-7
CATQGLAENNEQFF	14	TRBV10-3	TRBJ2-1
CASSSVEVRNTGELFF	16	TRBV5-4	TRBJ2-2
CAWSQTGEAKNIQYF	15	TRBV30	TRBJ2-4
CASSPRVREGEQYF	14	TRBV18	TRBJ2-7
CASSPTAPRGHEQFF	15	TRBV7-2	TRBJ2-1
CAWSVIAGASEQYF	14	TRBV30	TRBJ2-7
CASSHAFLAGNNEQFF	16	TRBV4-1	TRBJ2-1
CASSPRGRYSGNTIYF	16	TRBV4-1	TRBJ1-3
CASSFTGAGSEKLFF	15	TRBV5-1	TRBJ1-4
CASSPQANQPQHF	13	TRBV6-4	TRBJ1-5
CASSVGQAVYNEQFF	15	TRBV9	TRBJ2-1